Listed below are T cell receptor beta chains from one sample, sequenced in a study of T-cell reconstitution after alpha-beta-depleted transplantation in children. TCRdb used MiXCR to reprocess the PCR reads, holding one entry per CDR3 protein. The repertoire includes about 540,000 distinct CDR3 sequences, over 25% of them detected once, and under 45% sits in the top ten. The material sequenced was PBMCs, taken before TCRalphabeta/CD19-depleted stem cell transplant. These receptors came from a boy under two years old with Wiskott-Aldrich syndrome, due to receive a stem cell transplant. CDR3s include the opening cysteine and the closing phenylalanine or tryptophan. Fields, in order: V gene, clone size, J gene, D gene, CDR3 protein. A D gene is named only where the DNA matches it firmly. Expanded clones get a size class; other rows say once, few or many, or leave the size out.

TRBV7-2	NA	TRBJ1-5	NA	CASSLLAQPQHF
TRBV28	NA	TRBJ2-1	TRBD2	CASSPLAGGAYNEQFF
TRBV5-4	few	TRBJ2-7	NA	CASSLEQREQYF
TRBV7-2	many	TRBJ2-3	NA	CASSPPGDTQYF
TRBV27	NA	TRBJ2-1	NA	CASSPAGYEQFF
TRBV2	NA	TRBJ2-7	TRBD2	CASSGGELAGVYEQYF
TRBV20-1	few	TRBJ1-4	NA	CSVAATNEKLFF
TRBV20-1	NA	TRBJ2-7	NA	CCARGGAGGAESYEQYF
TRBV5-1	NA	TRBJ2-1	NA	CASSVESSYNEQFF
TRBV5-1	NA	TRBJ2-6	NA	CASSLRFGGPGANVLTF
TRBV6-2/TRBV6-3	many	TRBJ2-1	TRBD2	CASSGLAGLNEQFF
TRBV7-8	few	TRBJ2-3	NA	CASSLESRDTQYF
TRBV29-1	many	TRBJ2-7	NA	CSVGPGDHEQYF
TRBV29-1	NA	TRBJ2-7	NA	CRVAEWYYEQYF
TRBV20-1	NA	TRBJ2-1	TRBD2	CSAPRREGVLHEQFF
TRBV7-8	NA	TRBJ1-3	TRBD1	CASSFLPTGESSRNTIYF
TRBV6-4	NA	TRBJ1-1	NA	CASSEGPYKSTAEAFF
TRBV12-3/TRBV12-4	many	TRBJ2-7	NA	CASSLRGHPAEQYF
TRBV11-2	NA	TRBJ2-7	NA	CASSLVVGAYEQYF
TRBV5-1	NA	TRBJ1-2	NA	CASSLALREGLNYGYTF
TRBV6-5	few	TRBJ2-1	NA	CASSYPSGTRNNEQFF
TRBV29-1	NA	TRBJ2-3	NA	CSVEPSPQYF
TRBV5-1	NA	TRBJ2-7	NA	CASSWGHSSYEQYF
TRBV5-1	few	TRBJ2-2	NA	CASSLRSYTGELFF
TRBV29-1	few	TRBJ2-5	NA	CSVEWLGRYQETQYF
TRBV5-1	NA	TRBJ2-2	TRBD2	CASSQGLAGKTGELFF
TRBV5-1	few	TRBJ2-2	TRBD1	CASSPGQGASGELFF
TRBV5-5	NA	TRBJ2-5	NA	CASSLASRAGTQYF
TRBV20-1	NA	TRBJ2-1	NA	CSARTLNEQFF
TRBV18	NA	TRBJ1-5	NA	CASSPRADGNQPQHF
TRBV12-3/TRBV12-4	NA	TRBJ2-7	NA	CASSFRDYEQYF
TRBV20-1	NA	TRBJ2-5	TRBD2	CSASGLAGGETQYF
TRBV20-1	NA	TRBJ1-1	NA	CSPNGVATEAFF
TRBV5-5	few	TRBJ2-1	NA	CASSPNLLYSYNEQFF
TRBV19	NA	TRBJ1-5	TRBD1	CASKPDRAGNQPQHF
TRBV5-6	few	TRBJ1-2	NA	CASSPYSVMKSGYTF
TRBV9	NA	TRBJ2-1	NA	CASSVGAINEQFF
TRBV12-3/TRBV12-4	few	TRBJ1-2	TRBD1	CASVRRGRGYTF
TRBV18	few	TRBJ2-3	NA	CASSPRLAFTDTQYF
TRBV5-5	NA	TRBJ1-3	TRBD1	CASARQGGNTIYF
TRBV7-2	NA	TRBJ2-5	NA	CASSFPSVETQYF
TRBV28	NA	TRBJ1-5	NA	CASSFPPAYSNQPQHF
TRBV18	few	TRBJ2-1	NA	CASHPGLSNNEQFF
TRBV27	few	TRBJ2-1	TRBD2	CASKEGTAGGEDEQFF